This TCR beta chain came from a study of shared clonotypes between healthy human individuals. This clone appeared a single time. As yet, its antigen is unknown. General study findings and limits: Despite large depth, rarefaction showed incomplete sorted-subset sequencing.

The assay was immunoSEQ multiplex PCR, and TCRdb's table has in-frame clones only and misses some. The sample includes about a million clones, roughly 80% of them seen just once. Germline V gene data show CDR1 as ENHRY and CDR2 as SYGVKD. The CDR3 runs to 11 residues. The V end lost 2 bases, the J end lost 9 bases, and 4 bases lay between the germline ends. Sequencing was done on a sample of memory CD4+ T cells from PBMCs. Noted subset: CD45RA-negative fraction. V is TRBV10-3 and J is TRBJ2-2; D uncertain. This receptor was taken from a man aged 18 to 30 in good health. Some clones in this sample may be carry-over from other donors' samples. The CDR3 DNA sequence: TGTGCCATCAGTGAGGGCCGGGAGCTGTTTTTT. Translated, it gives CAISEGRELFF.